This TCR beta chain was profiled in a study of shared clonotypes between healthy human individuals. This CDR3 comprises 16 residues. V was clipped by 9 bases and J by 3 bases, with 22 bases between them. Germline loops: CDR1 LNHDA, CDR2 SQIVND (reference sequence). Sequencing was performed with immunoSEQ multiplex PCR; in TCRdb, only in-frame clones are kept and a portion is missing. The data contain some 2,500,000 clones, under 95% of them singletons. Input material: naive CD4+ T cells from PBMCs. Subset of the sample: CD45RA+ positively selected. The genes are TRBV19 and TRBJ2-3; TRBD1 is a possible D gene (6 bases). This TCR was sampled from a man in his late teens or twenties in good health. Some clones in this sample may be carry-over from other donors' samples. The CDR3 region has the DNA TGTGCCAGCTCCAAGTTGGACAGTAAACTTACAGATACGCAGTATTTT. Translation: CASSKLDSKLTDTQYF. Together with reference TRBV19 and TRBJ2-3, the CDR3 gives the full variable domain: DGGITQSPKYLFRKEGQNVTLSCEQNLNHDAMYWYRQDPGQGLRLIYYSQIVNDFQKGDIAEGYSVSREKKESFPLTVTSAQKNPTAFYLCASSKLDSKLTDTQYFGPGTRLTVL.